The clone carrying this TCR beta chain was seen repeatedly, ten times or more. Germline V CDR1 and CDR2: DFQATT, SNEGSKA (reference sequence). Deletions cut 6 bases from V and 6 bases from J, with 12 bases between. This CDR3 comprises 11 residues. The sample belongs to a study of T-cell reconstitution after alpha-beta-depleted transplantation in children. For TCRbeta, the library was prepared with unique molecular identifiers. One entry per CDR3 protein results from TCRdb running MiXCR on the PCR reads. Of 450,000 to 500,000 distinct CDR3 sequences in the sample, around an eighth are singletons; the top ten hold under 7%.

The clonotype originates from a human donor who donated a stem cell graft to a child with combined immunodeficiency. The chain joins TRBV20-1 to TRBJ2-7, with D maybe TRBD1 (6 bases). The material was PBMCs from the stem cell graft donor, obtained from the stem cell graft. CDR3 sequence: CSAPGVTEQYF. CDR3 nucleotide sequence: TGCAGTGCCCCAGGGGTTACCGAGCAGTACTTC.